This TCR beta chain emerged from a study of shared clonotypes between healthy human individuals (dated by TCRdb to 2018 to 2020). General notes on the study: The cohort included three men and a couple of women between 18 and 49 years of age. For each donor, three plates each were used for CD4 naive and CD4 memory, two plates were used for CD8 naive, and one plate was used for CD8 memory. To estimate repertoire size and how much clonotype sharing occurs between individuals, the study deeply sequenced the blood TCR repertoires of several healthy adults. Different laboratories and diverse techniques were used to prepare libraries and sequence TCR repertoires, to increase sequencing depth and limit assay-specific biases. Each donor's leukapheresis produced roughly between roughly 0.85 and 9.5 billion PBMCs.

TCR CDR3 regions were amplified from genomic DNA by multiplex PCR using the deep immunoSEQ assay. Genomic DNA extracted from each cell subset was distributed evenly over all wells of several immunoSEQ 96-well plates, and each plate served as one replicate. For sorted subsets, approximately 190 ng genomic DNA, equal to some 30,000 T cell genomes, was loaded into each replicate PCR. Purified libraries were measured with a Qubit 3.0 fluorometer, size-checked on a Bioanalyzer 2100, and measured again with the KAPA Library Quantification kit. Each immunoSEQ 96-well plate was sequenced on its own single-read 150-cycle Illumina NextSeq 550 flow cell. Turning to the authors' computational methods: The immunoSEQ output contained only junctional sequences without quality scores, so filtering could not match that applied to full-length reads. Sequences were annotated with PyIR, a Python wrapper for IgBLAST v1.9, and V/J genes and CDR3 were assigned using IMGT germline references. Reads were filtered out if the reads had weak V/J assignments (E-value above 1e-6), no CDR3, stop codons, out-of-frame junctions, or ambiguous translated residues. V3J clonotypes were defined by identical inferred V gene, J gene, and CDR3 amino acid sequence. To compute the percentage overlap between repertoires, the number of shared unique clonotypes was divided by the size of the smaller repertoire. Three approaches were used to assess repertoire richness: RTK rarefaction, the Chao1 estimator, and Recon v2.1 estimates of unobserved clonotypes. For all TCRbeta clonotypes obtained by the gDNA method from a few donors, generation probabilities were computed with OLGA. TCRdb retrieved this table from immuneACCESS and kept in-frame rearrangements only. Not all clones are present; in checked studies, unresolved V genes account for under half, and no reason is known for the remainder. V, J and clone size reflect that table, while D and trimming were determined from the DNA. The sample table lists around 2.1 million clones, 93% of them with a count of one. Jointly, the top ten make up 1.5% to 2% of the sample.

CD8 naive samples were obtained by positive selection for CCR7 among CD45RO-negative cells, yielding a CD45RA+CCR7+ population from which TemRA cells were excluded. Donors were healthy HIV-negative adults with no recently reported acute infections or vaccinations. Only Caucasian adults living in Nashville, Tennessee, USA were represented among the donors. Blood was obtained by leukapheresis, after which PBMCs were separated by Ficoll-Histopaque density gradient centrifugation and cryopreserved in liquid nitrogen vapor phase. Analytical flow cytometry was used to check the purity and quantity of each magnetically sorted T cell population. Genomic DNA was isolated from every sorted fraction and measured by UV absorbance on a Nanodrop 2000c. The research as a whole found: Across a handful of donors, around 5.4% of naive CD4, over 3% of naive CD8, around 2.5% of memory CD4, and about 0.4% of memory CD8 clonotypes were shared. Larger estimated clonotype richness was generally found for naive subsets than for memory subsets. Because the study included only a small number of donors, the genetic and exposure-history diversity represented was limited. Incomplete sequencing was indicated by rarefaction of sorted-subset datasets, despite the large sequencing depth. Pairwise subsampling led to the expectation that sequencing depth would affect the degree of clonotype sharing among donors. Sampling was restricted to blood, and TCR repertoires in tissues likely differ from the TCR repertoires found in blood. Compared with non-shared clonotypes, clonotypes shared by all four sorted-subset donors had higher generation probabilities.

In the case of this clone: Its antigen is currently not known. Base qualities are not recorded, but no much larger clone differs from it by a single base.

The specimen was naive CD8+ T cells from PBMCs. This sample's cell subset or site label indicates: CD45RA+CCR7+. The receptor comes from a man aged 18 to 30 in good health. Some clones in this sample may be carry-over from other donors' samples.

CDR3 region: CAWRTLSDWPQFAQSNEQFF. The nucleotides are TGTGCCTGGAGGACCCTTTCGGACTGGCCTCAATTCGCCCAATCCAATGAGCAGTTCTTC. The rearranged segments are TRBV30 and TRBJ2-1; TRBD2 is a possible D gene, resting on 5 matching bases. From cysteine to phenylalanine, the CDR3 is 20 amino acids long. The read is trimmed to its CDR3 DNA, 60 bases read in frame from base 1. The germline V gene (reference sequence) yields GTSNPN for CDR1 and SVGIG for CDR2. V loses 3 bases, J loses 6 bases, and the germline ends lie 33 bases apart. With the portions outside the CDR3 filled from the reference TRBV30 and TRBJ2-1 genes, the complete variable region becomes SQTIHQWPATLVQPVGSPLSLECTVEGTSNPNLYWYRQAAGRGLQLLFYSVGIGQISSEVPQNLSASRPQDRQFILSSKKLLLSDSGFYLCAWRTLSDWPQFAQSNEQFFGPGTRLTVL.